The present TCR beta chain was sequenced within a study of glioma-infiltrating T cells. Study details: Dexamethasone exposure before glioma surgery was limited to six or fewer days. Target coverage was roughly 4.5- to 11-fold for 950,000 to 1,000,000 blood T cells. Regarding the study as a whole: Patients with low tissue-blood divergence carried a signature set of shared blood CDR3 motifs. Above-expected tissue-blood divergence occurred in all gliomas, most in low-grade ones.

Germline V gives CDR1 SGHTA, CDR2 FQGNSA. Deletions cut 1 base from V and 8 bases from J, with 14 bases between. The CDR3 is 14 amino acids. Amplification of TCR alpha and beta CDR3 regions from RNA used iRepertoire nested multiplex PCR. TCRdb used MiXCR to reprocess the multiplex PCR reads, holding one entry per CDR3 protein. Here the sample spans about 410,000 distinct CDR3 sequences, around 45% being singletons. This clonotype turned up a few times. Its target is not known. The receptor was isolated from a human donor with low-grade glioma or glioblastoma, undergoing nonglioma brain surgery, or in good health (not recorded which). The material sequenced was glioma tissue, nonneoplastic brain tissue, or PBMCs (not recorded which). V gene TRBV7-2 combines with J gene TRBJ1-2, with TRBD1 as a possible D gene (5 bases). CDR3 region: CASSLEWGPWGYTF. For the CDR3, the DNA is TGTGCCAGCAGCTTAGAATGGGGCCCTTGGGGCTACACCTTC.